What follows are 29 T cell receptor beta chains derived from one specimen sequenced in a study of blood T cell repertoires in COVID-19. Generated by immunoSEQ multiplex PCR, the TCRdb table keeps only in-frame clones and is missing some. The table includes a few hundred thousand clones, approximately 90% detected once. Input material: peripheral blood. Every receptor here comes from a woman in her twenties or thirties with active or convalescent COVID-19.

V is TRBV28 and J is TRBJ1-2; a possible D gene is TRBD1 (5 bases). CDR1 and CDR2 from the germline V gene are MDHEN and SYDVKM. CDR3 length: 14 residues. Trimming stripped 5 bases from V and 3 bases from J, with 13 bases between. The CDR3 DNA is TGTGCCAGCAGTCATGCTTGGGGGGACTATGGCTACACCTTC. The encoded protein is CASSHAWGDYGYTF.

In DNA, the CDR3 is TGTGCCTGGAGTCCAGGCCCTAATTCACCCCTCCACTTT. Protein sequence: CAWSPGPNSPLHF. The chain links TRBV30 to TRBJ1-6; D gene ambiguous. Germline CDR1 and CDR2: GTSNPN and SVGIG (reference sequence). V lost 2 bases and J lost 6, with 8 bases in between. There are 13 residues in the CDR3.

With regard to this clone: This specimen includes other DNA sequences encoding the same CDR3. The chain is built from TRBV7-8 and TRBJ1-2; no clear D. The CDR3 covers 13 residues. Between the trimmed V and J ends, which lost 1 base and 1 base, there was a span of 4 bases. Germline CDR1 SGHVS, CDR2 FQNEAQ. The CDR3 nucleotides are TGTGCCAGCAGCTTAGGAGTTAACTATGGCTACACCTTC. It codes for CASSLGVNYGYTF.

This clone was seen a few times. The chain uses TRBV5-6 and TRBJ2-7, with TRBD1 matching 9 bases. With V trimmed by 0 bases and J by 5 bases, 6 bases remained unmatched. CDR1 SGHDT and CDR2 YYEEEE come from the germline V gene. The CDR3 contains 15 residues. This chain's CDR3 is CASSLVDRGFHEQYF. The CDR3 coding sequence is TGTGCCAGCAGCTTGGTGGACAGGGGATTCCACGAGCAGTACTTC.

Details on this clone: At one boundary the junction diverges from the germline segment, which might be a read error. This chain uses TRBV19 with TRBJ2-3, with 9 bases aligning to TRBD2. Germline loops: CDR1 LNHDA, CDR2 SQIVND (reference sequence). The CDR3 consists of 12 residues. The CDR3 DNA is TGTGCCAGTAGTAGCGGAGCGGGGGGCAAATTATTT. This sequence encodes CASSSGAGGKLF.

The chain carries TRBV7-2 and TRBJ1-5; D not certain. The V end was cut by 3 bases, the J end by 9 bases, with 9 bases between. This CDR3 has 12 amino acids. Looked up from germline, CDR1 is SGHTA and CDR2 is FQGNSA. The CDR3, as DNA: TGTGCCAGCAGCTTCGGTGCTGGGCCCCAGCATTTT. This codes for CASSFGAGPQHF.

V gene TRBV28 combines with J gene TRBJ2-7; the D gene is possibly TRBD2 (7 bases). Trimming shortened V by 3 bases and J by 2 bases, and 11 bases separated the two germline ends. The germline gives CDR1 MDHEN, CDR2 SYDVKM. The CDR3 extends over 14 amino acids. The CDR3 sequence: CASSLRGGPYEQYF. CDR3 nucleotides: TGTGCCAGCAGTTTGAGGGGGGGCCCCTACGAGCAGTACTTC. The full variable domain, with the rest looked up from reference TRBV28 and TRBJ2-7, is DVKVTQSSRYLVKRTGEKVFLECVQDMDHENMFWYRQDPGLGLRLIYFSYDVKMKEKGDIPEGYSVSREKKERFSLILESASTNQTSMYLCASSLRGGPYEQYFGPGTRLTVT.

This clone has ten or more counts. The V gene is TRBV15, the J gene TRBJ1-2; D is undetermined. CDR1 and CDR2 (germline): LNHNV, YYDKDF (reference sequence). Between the trimmed V and J ends, which lost 0 bases and 5 bases, there was a span of 4 bases. CDR3 length: 12 amino acids. Here the CDR3 reads CATSREAYGYTF. The DNA for the CDR3 is TGTGCCACCAGCAGAGAAGCGTATGGCTACACCTTC.

This chain uses TRBV29-1 with TRBJ1-1; 9 bases line up with TRBD1. Per the germline V gene, CDR1 is SQVTM and CDR2 is ANQGSEA. CDR3 length: 13 residues. J gave up 8 bases and V 8 bases, and 12 bases lay outside the gene matches. Here the CDR3 DNA reads TGCAGCTCAAGCCGCGCCGGGACAGGGGAAGCTTTCTTT. Amino acid sequence: CSSSRAGTGEAFF.

This clone was found a few times. The rearrangement uses TRBV27 and TRBJ1-2; D perhaps matches TRBD1 (5 bases). Germline loops: CDR1 MNHEY, CDR2 SMNVEV (reference sequence). The CDR3 sequence is 14 residues long. With 5 bases removed from V and 4 bases from J, the gap between germline ends came to 14 bases. The DNA for the CDR3 is TGTGCCAGCAGTCCTCCGCAGGGCGGCTATGGCTACACCTTC. Translated: CASSPPQGGYGYTF.

The chain couples TRBV5-4 to TRBJ2-7; tentatively, D is TRBD2 (6 bases). CDR1 and CDR2 (germline): SGHNT, YYREEE (reference sequence). V lost 4 bases and J 3 bases, leaving 14 bases between the germline ends. The CDR3 loop spans 14 amino acids. Here the CDR3 reads CASSRDHGSYEQYF. The CDR3 nucleotides are TGTGCCAGCAGCCGGGATCACGGGAGCTACGAGCAGTACTTC.

The gene calls are TRBV7-2 and TRBJ2-5; 13 bases fit TRBD2. Looked up from germline, CDR1 is SGHTA and CDR2 is FQGNSA. CDR3 length: 15 residues. The ends lost 0 bases at V and 5 bases at J; junction bases unmatched: 0. The CDR3 here is CASSLATSGGETQYF. CDR3 bases: TGTGCCAGCAGCTTAGCGACTAGCGGGGGGGAGACCCAGTACTTC.

The chain joins TRBV9 to TRBJ1-2, with 9 bases that match TRBD1. J lost 4 bases, V lost 0 bases, and 7 bases had no gene match. Germline assignment: CDR1 SGDLS and CDR2 YYNGEE. CDR3 length: 16 residues. CDR3 nucleotide sequence: TGTGCCAGCAGCGTAGAGGGACAGGGACTGAGCTATGGCTACACCTTC. It codes for CASSVEGQGLSYGYTF.

CDR3 residues: CASSKNSGYGYTF. The CDR3 DNA follows: TGTGCCAGCAGCAAAAACTCCGGCTATGGCTACACCTTC. V is TRBV7-3 and J is TRBJ1-2; D uncertain. CDR3 length: 13 amino acids. V was clipped by 5 bases and J by 4 bases, with 11 bases between them. Per the germline V gene, CDR1 is SGHTA and CDR2 is FQGTGA.

A single count supports this clone. The chain is built from TRBV28 and TRBJ2-1; 9 bases map to TRBD2. CDR1 MDHEN and CDR2 SYDVKM come from the germline V gene. The CDR3 has 16 amino acids. V lost 9 bases to trimming and J lost 0 bases; unmatched junction nucleotides: 9. In nucleotides, the CDR3 is TGTGCCAGTGGAGCGGGGGGTTATAGCTCCTACAATGAGCAGTTCTTC. Translating gives CASGAGGYSSYNEQFF.

This chain uses TRBV28 with TRBJ2-7; TRBD1 matches 9 bases. The CDR3 consists of 14 residues. In germline, CDR1 is MDHEN, CDR2 SYDVKM. V trimming: 5 bases; J trimming: 2 bases; junction bases outside the gene matches: 4. CDR3 residues: CASSLQGAAYEQYF. CDR3 coding DNA: TGTGCCAGCAGTCTACAGGGGGCCGCCTACGAGCAGTACTTC.

CDR3 bases: TGCGCCAGCAGCTTGGAAGGCGGAACGACCGAGCAGTACTTC. This encodes CASSLEGGTTEQYF. The chain employs TRBV5-1 and TRBJ2-7, with D hard to call. Trimming left V 0 bases short and J 6 bases short, with 13 bases between. The CDR3 has 14 residues. Germline values: CDR1 SGHRS, CDR2 YFSETQ.

This chain connects TRBV30 to TRBJ1-1, with a possible D match to TRBD1 (6 bases). Between the trimmed V and J ends, which lost 3 bases and 4 bases, there was a span of 12 bases. CDR1 and CDR2 (germline): GTSNPN, SVGIG (reference sequence). CDR3 size: 13 residues. The CDR3 coding sequence is TGTGCCTGGAGACCCAGGGGAGCCACTGAAGCTTTCTTT. Translating gives CAWRPRGATEAFF. Using reference TRBV30 and TRBJ1-1 for the parts outside the CDR3, the full variable domain is SQTIHQWPATLVQPVGSPLSLECTVEGTSNPNLYWYRQAAGRGLQLLFYSVGIGQISSEVPQNLSASRPQDRQFILSSKKLLLSDSGFYLCAWRPRGATEAFFGQGTRLTVV.

This clone occurred once. The chain is built from TRBV19 and TRBJ2-3; possible D gene TRBD1, 5 bases. Per germline, CDR1 LNHDA and CDR2 SQIVND (reference sequence). V dropped 4 bases and J dropped 0 bases, with 14 bases sitting between them. This CDR3 has 16 amino acids. CDR3 residues: CASSTGQKSSTDTQYF. The DNA of the CDR3 is TGTGCCAGTAGTACCGGACAAAAATCTAGCACAGATACGCAGTATTTT.

This chain uses TRBV2 with TRBJ1-3, with D perhaps matching TRBD1 (5 bases). Germline CDR1 is SNHLY and CDR2 is FYNNEI. V dropped 7 bases and J dropped 0 bases, with 16 bases sitting between them. This CDR3 has 16 amino acids. The CDR3 region is CASKGLRVRSGNTIYF. The CDR3 DNA sequence: TGTGCCAGCAAGGGTCTCAGGGTGCGCTCTGGAAACACCATATATTTT. Supplemented by reference TRBV2 and TRBJ1-3, the full variable domain reads EPEVTQTPSHQVTQMGQEVILRCVPISNHLYFYWYRQILGQKVEFLVSFYNNEISEKSEIFDDQFSVERPDGSNFTLKIRSTKLEDSAMYFCASKGLRVRSGNTIYFGEGSWLTVV.

The V and J genes are TRBV25-1 and TRBJ1-4; 12 bases agree with TRBD1. The V and J ends lost 4 bases and 2 bases, in that order; junction bases with no gene match: 8. Germline-derived CDR1 and CDR2 are MGHDK and SYGVNS. The CDR3 sequence is 18 residues long. CDR3 nucleotide sequence: TGTGCCAGCAGTGGGGGACAGGGGGCAGCGAACACTAATGAAAAACTGTTTTTT. Its translation is CASSGGQGAANTNEKLFF.

The chain uses TRBV15 and TRBJ1-2; TRBD1 matches 7 bases. Germline CDR1 reads LNHNV; CDR2 reads YYDKDF (reference sequence). Trimming at V came to 7 bases and at J to 1 base, leaving 6 bases not matched to a gene. The length of the CDR3 is 14 residues. CDR3 region: CATTSDRFNYGYTF. The CDR3 DNA reads as TGTGCCACCACTTCGGACAGGTTTAACTATGGCTACACCTTC. Full variable domain (remainder filled in from reference TRBV15 and TRBJ1-2): DAMVIQNPRYQVTQFGKPVTLSCSQTLNHNVMYWYQQKSSQAPKLLFHYYDKDFNNEADTPDNFQSRRPNTSFCFLDIRSPGLGDTAMYLCATTSDRFNYGYTFGSGTRLTVV.

The J gene is TRBJ2-4, the V gene TRBV27; 15 bases are shared with TRBD2. Germline V gene data show CDR1 as MNHEY and CDR2 as SMNVEV (reference sequence). The CDR3 contains 16 residues. After removal of 9 bases from V and 1 base from J, the junction contained 4 bases not matched to a gene. For the CDR3, the DNA is TGTGCCAGTTGGACTAGCGGGGGGGCGGCCAAAAACATTCAGTACTTC. Translated, it gives CASWTSGGAAKNIQYF.

The rearrangement uses TRBV7-9 and TRBJ1-4, with D perhaps matching TRBD1 (6 bases). The germline CDR1 and CDR2 sequences are SEHNR and FQNEAQ (reference sequence). This CDR3 contains 17 residues. Trimming cost V 5 bases and J 5 bases, with 21 bases left between them. CDR3 DNA: TGTGCCAGCAGCCGATATAAATCACAGGGTATAAATGAAAAACTGTTTTTT. It translates to CASSRYKSQGINEKLFF.

The V and J genes are TRBV2 and TRBJ2-5; D possibly corresponds to TRBD1 (5 bases). The CDR3 spans 15 residues. Trimming stripped 4 bases from V and 0 bases from J, with 12 bases between. Germline values: CDR1 SNHLY, CDR2 FYNNEI. The CDR3 nucleotides are TGTGCCAGCAGTGTTCGTTTAGGGGACCAAGAGACCCAGTACTTC. The encoded protein is CASSVRLGDQETQYF.

The sample holds a few counts of this clone. The CDR3 DNA reads TGTGCCAGTAGTATTACGTCGGGGGGCTATGGCTACACCTTC. Translating gives CASSITSGGYGYTF. The J gene is TRBJ1-2, the V gene TRBV19, with TRBD1 as a possible D gene (5 bases). The V gene lost 3 bases and the J gene lost 4 bases, with 12 bases spanning the gap. The germline CDR1 and CDR2 sequences are LNHDA and SQIVND (reference sequence). The CDR3 consists of 14 residues. Full variable domain (remainder filled in from reference TRBV19 and TRBJ1-2): DGGITQSPKYLFRKEGQNVTLSCEQNLNHDAMYWYRQDPGQGLRLIYYSQIVNDFQKGDIAEGYSVSREKKESFPLTVTSAQKNPTAFYLCASSITSGGYGYTFGSGTRLTVV.

The CDR3 reads CASSPPSAGIHTGELFF. The DNA for the CDR3 is TGTGCCAGTAGTCCCCCCTCCGCGGGAATCCACACCGGGGAGCTGTTTTTT. V and J are TRBV19 and TRBJ2-2, with a tentative D call TRBD2 (6 bases). Germline V lookup: CDR1 LNHDA, CDR2 SQIVND (reference sequence). The germline V and J ends were trimmed by 5 bases and 3 bases, with 19 bases remaining between them. The CDR3 has 17 residues.

The V call is TRBV3-1 (or the pseudogene TRBV3-2), the J call TRBJ2-1; D might be TRBD2 (5 bases). The germline V and J ends were trimmed by 4 bases and 3 bases, with 10 bases remaining between them. This CDR3 spans 14 amino acids. Germline CDR1 and CDR2: LGHDT and YNNKEL (reference sequence). The chain's CDR3 is CASSPNGIYNEQFF. The CDR3, as DNA: TGTGCCAGCAGCCCGAACGGGATCTACAATGAGCAGTTCTTC.

J is TRBJ1-1 and V is TRBV13; 7 nucleotides line up with TRBD1. The germline CDR1 and CDR2 sequences are PRHDT and FYEKMQ (reference sequence). The CDR3 runs to 14 residues. The trim removed 3 bases at V and 5 bases at J, leaving 6 bases unmatched. The CDR3 region has the DNA TGTGCCAGCAGCTTCGAGGGGGCGGTGACTGAAGCTTTCTTT. Amino acids: CASSFEGAVTEAFF.